This entry features one T cell receptor beta chain sequence. Its antigen is as yet unknown. This specimen belongs to a study of a mutant IDH1 vaccine in newly diagnosed glioma. On the study more broadly: Initiation of the vaccine course occurred 4-6 weeks after radiotherapy alone, or alongside temozolomide cycles.

Here immunoSEQ multiplex PCR was the method, and the copy in TCRdb shows in-frame clones only, minus some. The sample holds 73,000 or so clones, less than 90% seen once. Germline CDR1 reads LGHNA; CDR2 reads YSLEER. The CDR3 runs to 15 residues. V shed 0 bases and J shed 6 bases, with 12 bases lying between them. Time point here: week 35, safety follow-up. Alongside topical imiquimod, each dose of vaccine comprised 300 ug of mutant IDH1 20-mer peptide. Eight vaccinations were given in weeks 1, 3, 5, 7, 11, 15, 19 and 23. Study observations and caveats: In around 93% of patients, immune responses induced by the vaccine occurred.

This TCR was sampled from a young man with glioma. The chain employs TRBV4-3 and TRBJ2-1; no firm D call. The sample here was PBMCs, taken from a glioma patient whose treatment included an IDH1 peptide vaccine. The CDR3 DNA sequence: TGCGCCAGCAGCCAAGATATATACGTGGGCAATGAGCAGTTCTTC. Amino acid sequence: CASSQDIYVGNEQFF.